This TCR beta chain was recorded in a study of CD8+ T cells in alopecia areata. The trim removed 6 bases at V and 5 bases at J, leaving 5 bases unmatched. Germline loops: CDR1 SQVTM, CDR2 ANQGSEA. The CDR3 runs 12 residues. Treatment in this sample: oral pan-JAK inhibitor, 5-10 mg twice daily. cDNA prepared by RNA extraction and subsequent reverse transcription served as the template for sequencing. Method: immunoSEQ multiplex PCR; TCRdb's copy keeps in-frame clones and lacks some. The table shows 170,000 or so clones, with under 70% occurring only once. The clonotype was recovered from a human donor with alopecia areata. Sequenced material: CD4+ T cells sorted from blood, taken at week 4, from a patient treated with tofacitinib. The V call is TRBV29-1, the J call TRBJ2-5; 8 bases line up with TRBD1. The CDR3 nucleotides read TGCAGCGTGAGACAGGGGTGGGAGACCCAGTACTTC. As protein: CSVRQGWETQYF.